These 29 T cell receptor beta chains were all obtained from the same sample, sequenced in a study of shared clonotypes between healthy human individuals. Only in-frame clones appear in the TCRdb table, and some are missing; sequencing was by immunoSEQ multiplex PCR. The table shows about 1.1 million clones, with around 78% occurring only once. The sequencing sample was made of memory CD4+ T cells from PBMCs. Described subset: CD45RA-negative fraction. The receptors shown here come from a man between 18 and 29 years old in good health. Some clones in this sample may be carry-over from other donors' samples.

The CDR3 loop is CASRGFSYEQYF. The CDR3 DNA is TGTGCCAGCAGAGGTTTTTCCTACGAGCAGTACTTC. The chain combines TRBV11-1 with TRBJ2-7; D ambiguous. The CDR3 contains 12 residues. Trimming shortened V by 6 bases and J by 1 base, and 7 bases separated the two germline ends. CDR1 and CDR2 (germline): SGHAT, FQDESV (reference sequence).

The chain uses TRBV2 and TRBJ1-4, with 7 nucleotides matching TRBD1. Germline V lookup: CDR1 SNHLY, CDR2 FYNNEI. There are 15 residues in the CDR3. V lost 7 bases to trimming and J lost 5 bases; unmatched junction nucleotides: 10. CDR3 nucleotide sequence: TGTGCCAGCATCCGAACAGGGGTAGTCAATGAAAAACTGTTTTTT. As protein: CASIRTGVVNEKLFF. Full variable domain (missing parts from reference TRBV2 and TRBJ1-4): EPEVTQTPSHQVTQMGQEVILRCVPISNHLYFYWYRQILGQKVEFLVSFYNNEISEKSEIFDDQFSVERPDGSNFTLKIRSTKLEDSAMYFCASIRTGVVNEKLFFGSGTQLSVL.

A word on this clone: The sample holds other DNA sequences that translate to the same CDR3. The V call is TRBV5-4, the J call TRBJ2-5; 7 nucleotides align to TRBD1. The trim removed 0 bases at V and 3 bases at J, leaving 2 bases unmatched. This CDR3 comprises 14 residues. CDR1 is SGHNT and CDR2 is YYREEE in the germline V gene (reference sequence). This chain's CDR3 is CASSLGGQKETQYF. Written as DNA, the CDR3 is TGTGCCAGCAGCTTGGGGGGACAGAAAGAGACCCAGTACTTC.

This clone was counted only a few times. The J gene is TRBJ1-3, the V gene TRBV28; possibly TRBD1 for D (5 bases). This CDR3 is 15 amino acids long. CDR1 is MDHEN, CDR2 SYDVKM, per germline. V gave up 3 bases and J gave up 7 bases, with 16 bases separating them. CDR3 protein: CASSFFGTSANTIYF. For the CDR3, the DNA is TGTGCCAGCAGTTTCTTTGGGACCTCTGCGAACACCATATATTTT.

This clone came up many times. The chain uses TRBV7-9 and TRBJ2-3; 12 bases align to TRBD1. Per the germline V gene, CDR1 is SEHNR and CDR2 is FQNEAQ (reference sequence). J gave up 5 bases and V 6 bases, and 6 bases lay outside the gene matches. The CDR3 length is 15 residues. For the CDR3, the DNA is TGTGCCAGCAGGGCCGGGACAGGGGGCCTAGATACGCAGTATTTT. It is translated as CASRAGTGGLDTQYF.

This CDR3 is CASSRGGGGRVDTQYF. Here the CDR3 DNA reads TGTGCCAGCAGCCGAGGTGGGGGCGGCCGGGTTGATACGCAGTATTTT. The chain uses TRBV7-9 and TRBJ2-3, with a weak D call TRBD1 (6 bases). The V end lost 5 bases, the J end lost 6 bases, and 21 bases lay between the germline ends. Germline CDR1 is SEHNR and CDR2 is FQNEAQ (reference sequence). The CDR3 loop spans 16 amino acids. Drawing the rest from reference TRBV7-9 and TRBJ2-3, the complete variable domain is DTGVSQNPRHKITKRGQNVTFRCDPISEHNRLYWYRQTLGQGPEFLTYFQNEAQLEKSRLLSDRFSAERPKGSFSTLEIQRTEQGDSAMYLCASSRGGGGRVDTQYFGPGTRLTVL.

The gene calls are TRBV7-2 and TRBJ2-5; TRBD1 agrees at 7 bases. V shed 11 bases, J shed 5 bases, and the junction held 17 bases outside the gene matches. The CDR3 runs 15 residues. CDR1 and CDR2 (germline): SGHTA, FQGNSA. CDR3 loop: CAGGQVHLRGETQYF. The DNA for the CDR3 is TGTGCCGGTGGACAGGTCCACCTCCGTGGGGAGACCCAGTACTTC.

V gene TRBV19 combines with J gene TRBJ2-1; 11 positions agree with TRBD2. V lost 6 bases and J lost 4; bases outside the gene matches: 2. From germline, CDR1 is LNHDA and CDR2 SQIVND (reference sequence). This CDR3 is 14 amino acids long. The CDR3 is CASRASGRYNEQFF. In DNA form, the CDR3 reads TGTGCCAGTAGAGCTAGCGGGAGGTACAATGAGCAGTTCTTC. The full variable domain, in which reference TRBV19 and TRBJ2-1 provide the parts outside the CDR3, is DGGITQSPKYLFRKEGQNVTLSCEQNLNHDAMYWYRQDPGQGLRLIYYSQIVNDFQKGDIAEGYSVSREKKESFPLTVTSAQKNPTAFYLCASRASGRYNEQFFGPGTRLTVL.

Only a few counts were recorded for this clone. The chain's CDR3 is CASSLDYSTDTQYF. For the CDR3, the DNA is TGTGCCAGCAGCTTAGATTATAGCACAGATACGCAGTATTTT. The rearrangement links TRBV7-6 to TRBJ2-3; D not certain. This CDR3 contains 14 residues. The V end was cut by 1 base, the J end by 0 bases, with 5 bases between. Looked up from germline, CDR1 is SGHVS and CDR2 is FNYEAQ.

V and J are TRBV4-2 and TRBJ2-3; D call uncertain. CDR1 and CDR2 from the germline V gene are LGHNA and YNFKEQ. The CDR3 loop spans 14 amino acids. Trimming left V 1 base short and J 5 bases short, with 10 bases between. This CDR3 is CASSQAPAEDTQYF. The CDR3 DNA is TGTGCCAGCAGCCAAGCCCCCGCCGAAGATACGCAGTATTTT.

The chain is built from TRBV27 and TRBJ1-1, with TRBD1 identical over 11 bases. CDR3 length: 15 amino acids. Germline V CDR1 and CDR2: MNHEY, SMNVEV (reference sequence). The V and J ends lost 4 bases and 4 bases, in that order; junction bases with no gene match: 5. The CDR3: CASSWTGGAGTEAFF. In nucleotides, the CDR3 is TGTGCCAGCAGTTGGACAGGGGGCGCTGGCACTGAAGCTTTCTTT.

This clone was detected only once. V usage is TRBV19 and J usage is TRBJ2-6, with a weak D call TRBD2 (6 bases). Trimming left V 3 bases short and J 4 bases short, with 16 bases between. The CDR3 is made up of 17 amino acids. Germline-derived CDR1 and CDR2 are LNHDA and SQIVND (reference sequence). CDR3 coding DNA: TGTGCCAGTAGTATCCCAGGAACCGCGGGAGGGGCCAACGTCCTGACTTTC. As protein: CASSIPGTAGGANVLTF.

V is TRBV9 and J is TRBJ1-2; no firm D call. Trimming shortened V by 1 base and J by 4 bases, and 11 bases separated the two germline ends. The CDR3 has 14 residues. Germline CDR1 is SGDLS and CDR2 is YYNGEE. CDR3 region: CASSVSPESYGYTF. CDR3 coding DNA: TGTGCCAGCAGCGTATCGCCAGAGAGCTATGGCTACACCTTC. Combining the CDR3 with reference TRBV9 and TRBJ1-2 gives the whole variable domain DSGVTQTPKHLITATGQRVTLRCSPRSGDLSVYWYQQSLDQGLQFLIQYYNGEERAKGNILERFSAQQFPDLHSELNLSSLELGDSALYFCASSVSPESYGYTFGSGTRLTVV.

This clone showed up just once. This rearrangement joins TRBV18 to TRBJ1-3; possible D gene TRBD1, 5 bases. The CDR3 has 16 residues. V shed 5 bases and J shed 0 bases, with 14 bases lying between them. Per the germline V gene, CDR1 is KGHSH and CDR2 is LQKENI. The CDR3 protein is CASSDNRGSSGNTIYF. The CDR3 DNA reads TGTGCCAGCTCAGATAACCGGGGGAGCTCTGGAAACACCATATATTTT.

This clone was picked up one time. The V and J genes are TRBV5-1 and TRBJ1-2; a weak D match, TRBD1 (6 bases). There are 14 residues in the CDR3. With 6 bases removed from V and 4 bases from J, the gap between germline ends came to 16 bases. The V gene's germline CDR1 is SGHRS and CDR2 YFSETQ. This CDR3 is CASTLGAPGYGYTF. The CDR3 nucleotides read TGCGCCAGCACCCTGGGGGCACCAGGCTATGGCTACACCTTC.

The gene calls are TRBV5-6 and TRBJ2-2; D tentatively fits TRBD1 or TRBD2 (5 bases each). This CDR3 has 15 amino acids. With 2 bases removed from V and 6 bases from J, the gap between germline ends came to 14 bases. Germline V gene lookup returns CDR1 SGHDT and CDR2 YYEEEE. The CDR3 spells CASSFGAVSAGELFF. The CDR3 bases are TGTGCCAGCAGCTTCGGGGCGGTTTCGGCCGGGGAGCTGTTTTTT.

The genes are TRBV28 and TRBJ2-1; maybe TRBD2 (6 bases). V lost 5 bases to trimming and J lost 7 bases, with 15 bases between them. Germline-derived CDR1 and CDR2 are MDHEN and SYDVKM. The CDR3 is 14 residues long. CDR3 nucleotide sequence: TGTGCCAGCAGTCCCGTGGAGGGCAGAAATGAGCAGTTCTTC. Amino acids: CASSPVEGRNEQFF. The variable domain in full, with the rest retrieved from reference TRBV28 and TRBJ2-1, is DVKVTQSSRYLVKRTGEKVFLECVQDMDHENMFWYRQDPGLGLRLIYFSYDVKMKEKGDIPEGYSVSREKKERFSLILESASTNQTSMYLCASSPVEGRNEQFFGPGTRLTVL.

The V call is TRBV6-6, the J call TRBJ2-7; 8 bases are shared with TRBD2. In germline, CDR1 is MNHNY, CDR2 SVGAGI (reference sequence). With V trimmed by 4 bases and J by 3 bases, 8 bases remained unmatched. The CDR3 runs 15 residues. The CDR3 protein is CASSSQRETLYEQYF. As DNA, the CDR3 is TGTGCCAGCAGTTCCCAGCGGGAGACCCTCTACGAGCAGTACTTC.

This clone has a handful of counts. Here the CDR3 reads CASSFRGHTEAFF. As DNA, the CDR3 is TGTGCCAGCAGCTTCAGGGGACACACTGAAGCTTTCTTT. The rearrangement joins TRBV7-9 to TRBJ1-1, with D maybe TRBD1 (6 bases). This CDR3 is 13 amino acids long. V was shortened by 3 bases and J by 3 bases, with 8 bases between the two germline ends. The germline CDR1 and CDR2 sequences are SEHNR and FQNEAQ (reference sequence).

The J gene is TRBJ2-7, the V gene TRBV10-3; D might be TRBD2 (5 bases). V was trimmed by 7 bases and J by 5 bases, leaving 15 bases between them. Germline V lookup: CDR1 ENHRY, CDR2 SYGVKD. This CDR3 comprises 13 residues. The DNA for the CDR3 is TGTGCCATCAAGGCTAGCCCCTACGACGAGCAGTACTTC. It translates to CAIKASPYDEQYF.

The chain has TRBV9 and TRBJ2-7; 9 bases line up with TRBD2. CDR1 and CDR2 from the germline V gene are SGDLS and YYNGEE. The length of the CDR3 is 14 residues. Germline trimming cut 4 bases from V and 6 bases from J; bases unmatched to any gene: 8. CDR3 nucleotide sequence: TGTGCCAGCAGCCGGGCGGGGGGGATAGGCGAGCAGTACTTC. Translation: CASSRAGGIGEQYF. The complete variable domain, with remaining parts taken from reference TRBV9 and TRBJ2-7, reads DSGVTQTPKHLITATGQRVTLRCSPRSGDLSVYWYQQSLDQGLQFLIQYYNGEERAKGNILERFSAQQFPDLHSELNLSSLELGDSALYFCASSRAGGIGEQYFGPGTRLTVT.

The chain has TRBV7-2 and TRBJ1-1; 7 bases line up with TRBD1. Per the germline V gene, CDR1 is SGHTA and CDR2 is FQGNSA. V was pared by 2 bases and J by 1 base, with 4 bases of the junction left unmatched. This CDR3 spans 15 amino acids. The DNA for the CDR3 is TGTGCCAGCAGCTTACTGGGACAGAGGAACACTGAAGCTTTCTTT. This translates into CASSLLGQRNTEAFF.

The chain links TRBV7-2 to TRBJ1-5; D unclear. The CDR3 has 15 residues. Germline CDR1 is SGHTA and CDR2 is FQGNSA. Trimming removed 3 bases from V and 5 bases from J, with 14 bases in between. This CDR3 is CASSFRGGGDQPQHF. CDR3 nucleotide sequence: TGTGCCAGCAGCTTTAGAGGCGGCGGTGATCAGCCCCAGCATTTT. Variable domain in full (rest from reference TRBV7-2 and TRBJ1-5): GAGVSQSPSNKVTEKGKDVELRCDPISGHTALYWYRQSLGQGLEFLIYFQGNSAPDKSGLPSDRFSAERTGGSVSTLTIQRTQQEDSAVYLCASSFRGGGDQPQHFGDGTRLSIL.

The rearrangement links TRBV4-1 to TRBJ2-1; D is perhaps TRBD2 (5 bases). CDR1 is MGHRA, CDR2 YSYEKL, per germline. Deletions cut 0 bases from V and 5 bases from J, with 8 bases between. The CDR3 extends over 14 amino acids. The CDR3 region has the DNA TGCGCCAGCAGCCAAGAGGGAGTAGACAATGAGCAGTTCTTC. Its protein product is CASSQEGVDNEQFF.

The V call is TRBV28, the J call TRBJ2-5, with a weak D call TRBD1 (5 bases). The CDR3 covers 14 residues. Germline lookup yields CDR1 MDHEN and CDR2 SYDVKM. The V end was cut by 5 bases, the J end by 4 bases, with 14 bases between. DNA for the CDR3: TGTGCCAGCAGTGGGCGGACAAGTAGAGAGACCCAGTACTTC. This codes for CASSGRTSRETQYF.

Comments on this clone: With only one base between it and a far larger clone, this is likely a read error. This CDR3 is CASSGSGRNHPQHF. The CDR3 DNA sequence: TGCGCCAGCAGTGGGTCCGGGAGAAACCACCCCCAGCATTTT. J is TRBJ1-5 and V is TRBV10-2; D gene ambiguous. Germline V gives CDR1 WSHSY, CDR2 SAAADI. Deletions cut 4 bases from V and 10 bases from J, with 17 bases between. This CDR3 is 14 amino acids long.

The chain is built from TRBV4-3 and TRBJ2-3, with TRBD2 matching 10 bases. From germline, CDR1 is LGHNA and CDR2 YSLEER. V gave up 4 bases and J gave up 1 base; unmatched junction bases: 8. CDR3 length: 17 amino acids. The CDR3 DNA sequence: TGCGCCAGCAGCCGATCCTTAGCGGGAGGAGGCACAGATACGCAGTATTTT. Its translation is CASSRSLAGGGTDTQYF.

V is TRBV14 and J is TRBJ1-1; weak D call: TRBD1 (5 bases). CDR1 is SGHDN and CDR2 is FVKESK in the germline V gene. V gave up 5 bases and J gave up 3 bases, with 19 bases separating them. The CDR3 is 16 residues long. CDR3: CASSVQARRGDTEAFF. The CDR3 DNA follows: TGTGCCAGCAGCGTTCAGGCTCGTAGAGGGGACACTGAAGCTTTCTTT.

This clone was counted a single time. This CDR3 is CASSTDPTGLAGGSSHNEQFF. The CDR3 DNA reads TGTGCCAGTAGTACCGATCCGACCGGACTAGCGGGAGGGAGTTCCCACAATGAGCAGTTCTTC. The rearrangement links TRBV19 to TRBJ2-1, with 15 bases fitting TRBD2. This CDR3 is built from 21 residues. Unmatched junction bases numbered 18, after V lost 4 bases and J lost 5 bases. In germline, CDR1 is LNHDA, CDR2 SQIVND (reference sequence).